The 6 T cell receptor beta chains reported below all come from one sample, sequenced in a study of cytomegalovirus exposure and HLA in healthy donors. The table came from immunoSEQ multiplex PCR; TCRdb's copy has only in-frame clones and leaves some out. The sample holds 150,000 to 200,000 clones, roughly 81% seen once. Source material: PBMCs. Source of these receptors: a young woman in good health and CMV-seronegative.

The chain employs TRBV28 and TRBJ2-7; 11 bases are a match to TRBD2. Germline trimming cut 3 bases from V and 0 bases from J; bases unmatched to any gene: 4. Germline values: CDR1 MDHEN, CDR2 SYDVKM. The CDR3 covers 16 residues. The CDR3 nucleotides are TGTGCCAGCAGTTTCCTAGCGGGGGGTAGCTCCTACGAGCAGTACTTC. This sequence encodes CASSFLAGGSSYEQYF.

The chain is built from TRBV29-1 and TRBJ2-5; D perhaps matches TRBD1 (6 bases). The germline V gene has CDR1 SQVTM and CDR2 ANQGSEA. The CDR3 totals 13 residues. Between the trimmed V and J ends, which lost 6 bases and 3 bases, there was a span of 14 bases. The CDR3 nucleotides are TGCAGCGTCGTTCTCACAGGGAAAGAGACCCAGTACTTC. It yields the protein CSVVLTGKETQYF.

J is TRBJ1-2 and V is TRBV7-9; possibly TRBD1 for D (6 bases). Germline loops: CDR1 SEHNR, CDR2 FQNEAQ (reference sequence). With 2 bases removed from V and 7 bases from J, the gap between germline ends came to 14 bases. The CDR3 consists of 14 residues. CDR3 amino acids: CASSLSSGVAGYTF. The DNA of the CDR3 is TGTGCCAGCAGCTTATCGTCAGGGGTAGCTGGCTACACCTTC.

This chain joins TRBV6-6 and TRBJ2-7, with D possibly matching TRBD2 (5 bases). V shed 6 bases and J shed 5 bases, with 20 bases lying between them. This CDR3 comprises 15 residues. The V gene's germline CDR1 is MNHNY and CDR2 SVGAGI (reference sequence). CDR3 sequence (DNA): TGTGCCAGCAGCCCACCCGGACTCCCCGCTGACGAGCAGTACTTC. It is translated as CASSPPGLPADEQYF.

V gene TRBV6-5 combines with J gene TRBJ2-2; 7 bases line up with TRBD2. In germline, CDR1 is MNHEY, CDR2 SVGAGI. This CDR3 comprises 14 residues. V trimming: 2 bases; J trimming: 6 bases; junction bases outside the gene matches: 3. The CDR3 DNA reads as TGTGCCAGCAGTTACGGGGCGGGGGCCGGGGAGCTGTTTTTT. Translated: CASSYGAGAGELFF.

The chain is built from TRBV28 and TRBJ2-1; 7 bases are a match to TRBD1. The CDR3 has 14 residues. CDR1 and CDR2 from the germline V gene are MDHEN and SYDVKM. V trimming: 7 bases; J trimming: 5 bases; junction bases outside the gene matches: 8. CDR3 coding DNA: TGTGCCAGCAAAACGGACAGGTCCCACAATGAGCAGTTCTTC. Protein: CASKTDRSHNEQFF.